The 24 T cell receptor beta chains below were found in one sample sequenced in a study of CD8 T cells in ankylosing spondylitis. Each CDR3 protein gets one entry after TCRdb re-called the 5' RACE reads with MiXCR. The data show approximately 350,000 distinct CDR3 sequences, with roughly 14% seen just once and approximately 1.1% held by the top ten. Sequencing was done on a sample of blood, either unsorted or a sorted T cell fraction (not recorded which). The receptors here all came from a male donor with ankylosing spondylitis or in good health (not recorded which).

This clonotype was recorded at least ten times. This rearrangement joins TRBV12-3 or TRBV12-4 to TRBJ1-3; D gene ambiguous. The V end lost 7 bases, the J end lost 0 bases, and 7 bases lay between the germline ends. The CDR3 totals 13 residues. For the CDR3, the DNA is TGTGCCAGCAATACTGGCTCTGGAAACACCATATATTTT. This translates into CASNTGSGNTIYF.

This clonotype was seen many times. The chain's CDR3 is CASSLVGGDEQFF. In DNA, the CDR3 is TGCGCCAGCAGCTTGGTTGGGGGAGATGAGCAGTTCTTC. J is TRBJ2-1 and V is TRBV5-1; D may correspond to TRBD1 or TRBD2 (5 bases each). The CDR3 runs to 13 residues. Trimming pared 0 bases from V and 8 bases from J, leaving 9 bases between. CDR1 SGHRS and CDR2 YFSETQ come from the germline V gene.

The chain joins TRBV18 to TRBJ2-2; D uncertain. CDR3 size: 15 residues. Per the germline V gene, CDR1 is KGHSH and CDR2 is LQKENI. V gave up 0 bases and J gave up 1 base, with 6 bases separating them. The CDR3 sequence is CASSPPSLNTGELFF. The DNA for the CDR3 is TGTGCCAGCTCACCACCGAGCCTGAACACCGGGGAGCTGTTTTTT. Variable domain in full (rest from reference TRBV18 and TRBJ2-2): NAGVMQNPRHLVRRRGQEARLRCSPMKGHSHVYWYRQLPEEGLKFMVYLQKENIIDESGMPKERFSAEFPKEGPSILRIQQVVRGDSAAYFCASSPPSLNTGELFFGEGSRLTVL.

This clonotype was picked up a small number of times. The rearrangement uses TRBV29-1 and TRBJ1-5; TRBD1 matches 8 bases. The V segment lost 7 bases and the J segment 2 bases; nucleotides outside the gene matches: 7. From germline, CDR1 is SQVTM and CDR2 ANQGSEA. The length of the CDR3 is 14 residues. The CDR3 nucleotides read TGCAGCGAACTTGACAGGGGTGGCAATCAGCCCCAGCATTTT. It specifies CSELDRGGNQPQHF.

CDR3 coding DNA: TGTGCCAGCAGCTTACTCGCGGGAGGGACCTATACGCAGTATTTT. Its translation: CASSLLAGGTYTQYF. The V call is TRBV11-2, the J call TRBJ2-3; 9 positions agree with TRBD2. The CDR3 extends over 15 amino acids. CDR1 is SGHAT, CDR2 FQNNGV, per germline. V gave up 2 bases and J gave up 7 bases; unmatched junction bases: 7.

The chain carries TRBV9 and TRBJ2-7; D is unresolved. This CDR3 is built from 11 residues. V was trimmed by 3 bases and J by 7 bases, leaving 8 bases between them. Germline assignment: CDR1 SGDLS and CDR2 YYNGEE. The CDR3 loop is CASSASWEQYF. The DNA of the CDR3 is TGTGCCAGCAGCGCTTCTTGGGAGCAGTACTTC.

This clonotype has a count of ten or more. The chain recombines TRBV13 with TRBJ1-1, with D hard to call. The ends were cut back, 3 bases at V and 5 bases at J, with 10 bases in the middle. Germline loops: CDR1 PRHDT, CDR2 FYEKMQ (reference sequence). The CDR3 covers 13 residues. CDR3 DNA: TGTGCCAGCAGCTTGATCAAAGGGACTGAAGCTTTCTTT. This gives the protein CASSLIKGTEAFF.

The chain uses TRBV4-1 and TRBJ1-2, with D unclear. The CDR3 runs 15 residues. The germline V gene encodes CDR1 MGHRA and CDR2 YSYEKL. Deletions cut 3 bases from V and 8 bases from J, with 19 bases between. The CDR3 DNA reads TGCGCCAGCAGCCAGACTCAGAGGGCCCGTTGGGGCTACACCTTC. It specifies CASSQTQRARWGYTF.

The chain joins TRBV20-1 to TRBJ2-5; 11 bases are shared with TRBD2. CDR3 length: 13 residues. The J segment lost 3 bases and the V segment lost 4 bases, leaving 1 base of the junction unmatched. The germline CDR1 and CDR2 sequences are DFQATT and SNEGSKA (reference sequence). DNA of the CDR3: TGCAGTGCTATACTAGCGGGGGAAGAGACCCAGTACTTC. It yields the protein CSAILAGEETQYF.

The rearrangement links TRBV5-1 to TRBJ2-4; no firm D call. CDR1 is SGHRS, CDR2 YFSETQ, per germline. Trimming took off 2 bases at V and 10 bases at J, with 10 bases between the two ends. The CDR3 runs 12 residues. CDR3 DNA: TGCGCCAGCAGCTTACCCGAGGAGATTCAGTACTTC. This translates into CASSLPEEIQYF.

This clonotype was counted many times. V usage is TRBV12-3 or TRBV12-4 and J usage is TRBJ2-1; D uncertain. Trimming shortened V by 6 bases and J by 5 bases, and 2 bases separated the two germline ends. This CDR3 is built from 10 residues. The DNA for the CDR3 is TGTGCCAGCAGAAACAATGAGCAGTTCTTC. Residues: CASRNNEQFF.

The chain is built from TRBV29-1 and TRBJ2-2; D is perhaps TRBD1 (6 bases). V was cut by 4 bases and J by 0 bases, with 15 bases left in between. The CDR3 covers 16 residues. The germline gives CDR1 SQVTM, CDR2 ANQGSEA. CDR3 sequence: CSVGYQQGANTGELFF. CDR3 bases: TGCAGCGTTGGCTACCAACAGGGAGCGAACACCGGGGAGCTGTTTTTT.

The chain has TRBV6-1 and TRBJ1-4; D call uncertain. CDR1 and CDR2 from the germline V gene are MNHNS and SASEGT. Trimming stripped 4 bases from V and 5 bases from J, with 17 bases between. This CDR3 is 16 amino acids long. CDR3 residues: CASSVISRTGNEKLFF. The CDR3 region has the DNA TGTGCCAGCAGTGTAATTTCCCGAACCGGGAATGAAAAACTGTTTTTT.

The chain's CDR3 is CASSRDYSPLHF. In DNA form, the CDR3 reads TGTGCCAGCAGTCGTGATTATTCACCCCTCCACTTT. This rearrangement joins TRBV2 to TRBJ1-6; no clear D. Trimming took 5 bases from V and 8 from J, leaving 7 bases between them. There are 12 residues in the CDR3. Looked up from germline, CDR1 is SNHLY and CDR2 is FYNNEI. Full variable domain (missing parts from reference TRBV2 and TRBJ1-6): EPEVTQTPSHQVTQMGQEVILRCVPISNHLYFYWYRQILGQKVEFLVSFYNNEISEKSEIFDDQFSVERPDGSNFTLKIRSTKLEDSAMYFCASSRDYSPLHFGNGTRLTVT.

J is TRBJ2-7 and V is TRBV10-3, with TRBD2 identical over 7 bases. This CDR3 has 13 amino acids. The J segment lost 6 bases and the V segment lost 9 bases, leaving 11 bases of the junction unmatched. CDR1 ENHRY and CDR2 SYGVKD come from the germline V gene. This CDR3 reads CAMGPVTGGEQYF. CDR3 DNA sequence: TGTGCCATGGGTCCCGTCACGGGGGGCGAGCAGTACTTC.

This clonotype was picked up a small number of times. J is TRBJ2-2 and V is TRBV5-1, with TRBD2 identical over 10 bases. Per the germline V gene, CDR1 is SGHRS and CDR2 is YFSETQ. This CDR3 is built from 15 residues. Germline trimming cut 4 bases from V and 4 bases from J; bases unmatched to any gene: 4. The CDR3 bases are TGCGCCAGCAGCACAGCGGGAGGGGCCACCGGGGAGCTGTTTTTT. As protein: CASSTAGGATGELFF.

CDR3: CSATPWGEHEDTQYF. The DNA of the CDR3 is TGCAGTGCTACCCCCTGGGGGGAGCATGAAGATACGCAGTATTTT. The rearrangement joins TRBV20-1 to TRBJ2-3; D perhaps matches TRBD2 (6 bases). The CDR3 spans 15 residues. Trimming left V 4 bases short and J 5 bases short, with 19 bases between. CDR1 and CDR2 (germline): DFQATT, SNEGSKA (reference sequence).

The chain joins TRBV12-3 or TRBV12-4 to TRBJ2-5; D possibly corresponds to TRBD1 (7 bases). V lost 4 bases and J lost 2, with 14 bases in between. The CDR3 is made up of 15 amino acids. CDR3 residues: CASSYRGTVQETQYF. The CDR3 nucleotides are TGTGCCAGCAGTTACCGCGGGACAGTTCAAGAGACCCAGTACTTC.

This clonotype turned up a few times. The rearrangement joins TRBV29-1 to TRBJ2-7; D might be TRBD1 or TRBD2, each matching 5 bases. CDR1 is SQVTM, CDR2 ANQGSEA, per germline. Trimming cost V 3 bases and J 6 bases, with 15 bases left between them. This CDR3 region has 13 residues. For the CDR3, the DNA is TGCAGCGTTGAGGGGGAATCCGTAGGCGAGCAGTACTTC. It yields the protein CSVEGESVGEQYF.

V gene TRBV5-1 combines with J gene TRBJ1-1; TRBD1 matches 7 bases. The trim removed 4 bases at V and 2 bases at J, leaving 8 bases unmatched. Germline values: CDR1 SGHRS, CDR2 YFSETQ. The CDR3 covers 15 residues. CDR3 protein: CASSPRVGGNTEAFF. CDR3 in DNA: TGCGCCAGCAGCCCCCGGGTAGGGGGCAACACTGAAGCTTTCTTT. The entire variable domain, with the rest obtained from reference TRBV5-1 and TRBJ1-1, is as follows: KAGVTQTPRYLIKTRGQQVTLSCSPISGHRSVSWYQQTPGQGLQFLFEYFSETQRNKGNFPGRFSGRQFSNSRSEMNVSTLELGDSALYLCASSPRVGGNTEAFFGQGTRLTVV.

The chain is built from TRBV7-2 and TRBJ1-6, with D possibly being TRBD1 (5 bases). Germline loops: CDR1 SGHTA, CDR2 FQGNSA. The length of the CDR3 is 12 residues. Trimming removed 5 bases from V and 10 bases from J, with 9 bases in between. CDR3 bases: TGTGCCAGCAGCCGACAGAGCTCACCCCTCCACTTT. It yields the protein CASSRQSSPLHF.

The chain employs TRBV12-3 or TRBV12-4 and TRBJ2-1; 9 bases align to TRBD2. The trim removed 3 bases at V and 5 bases at J, leaving 5 bases unmatched. The CDR3 is 15 amino acids. CDR3 nucleotide sequence: TGTGCCAGCAGTTTGGCTAGCGGGACCCACAATGAGCAGTTCTTC. Translating it yields CASSLASGTHNEQFF.

The CDR3 sequence: CASSLPRGGYNEQFF. CDR3 nucleotides: TGTGCCAGCAGCTTACCTCGCGGGGGTTACAATGAGCAGTTCTTC. The rearrangement uses TRBV7-2 and TRBJ2-1, with TRBD2 matching 7 bases. Unmatched junction bases numbered 5, after V lost 2 bases and J lost 4 bases. Per the germline V gene, CDR1 is SGHTA and CDR2 is FQGNSA. The CDR3 spans 15 residues.

V gene TRBV5-6 combines with J gene TRBJ1-2; D ambiguous. The germline V gene has CDR1 SGHDT and CDR2 YYEEEE. The CDR3 spans 13 residues. V lost 1 base, J lost 6 bases, and 10 bases lay in between. CDR3 sequence reads: CASSLRTRHGYTF. For the CDR3, the DNA is TGTGCCAGCAGCTTGCGGACTCGACATGGCTACACCTTC.